This T cell receptor (beta chain) was obtained from a study of CD8 T cells in Susac syndrome. Study-level findings and limits: As acknowledged by the study, its TCR sequencing and HLA analysis included a relatively small number of individuals.

Reverse transcription used about 0.45 to 1 ug RNA and random hexamers. TCRdb processed the immunoSEQ multiplex PCR reads anew with MiXCR; each CDR3 protein has one entry. Among approximately 200,000 distinct CDR3 sequences listed, approximately 95% were seen once. The multiple sclerosis controls, all treatment-naive patients, had relapsing-remitting disease that was stable or active. To note about this clonotype: Its antigen remains unidentified.

The CDR3 extends over 16 amino acids. The V gene's germline CDR1 is SGDLS and CDR2 YYNGEE. V shed 2 bases and J shed 1 base, with 10 bases lying between them. This TCR was sampled from a human donor with multiple sclerosis. The J gene is TRBJ2-6, the V gene TRBV9, with D perhaps TRBD1 (5 bases). Sequencing was carried out using CD4+ T cells from PBMCs. This chain's CDR3 is CASSVFAGSGANVLTF. The CDR3 region has the DNA TGTGCCAGCAGCGTGTTTGCAGGGTCTGGGGCCAACGTCCTGACTTTC.